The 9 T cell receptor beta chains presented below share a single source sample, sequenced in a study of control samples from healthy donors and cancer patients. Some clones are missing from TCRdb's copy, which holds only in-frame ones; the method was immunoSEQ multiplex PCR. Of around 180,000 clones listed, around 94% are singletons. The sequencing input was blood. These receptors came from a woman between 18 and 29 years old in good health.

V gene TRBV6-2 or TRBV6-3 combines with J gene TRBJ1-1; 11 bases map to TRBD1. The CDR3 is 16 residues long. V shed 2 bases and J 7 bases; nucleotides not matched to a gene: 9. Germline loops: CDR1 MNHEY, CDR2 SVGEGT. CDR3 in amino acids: CASSYIPGQGAHEAFF. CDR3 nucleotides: TGTGCCAGCAGTTACATACCCGGACAGGGGGCGCATGAAGCTTTCTTT.

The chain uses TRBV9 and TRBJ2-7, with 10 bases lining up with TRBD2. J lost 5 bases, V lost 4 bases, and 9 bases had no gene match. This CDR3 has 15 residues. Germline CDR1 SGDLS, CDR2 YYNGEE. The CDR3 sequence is CASSPGTSERDEQYF. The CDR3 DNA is TGTGCCAGCAGCCCGGGGACTAGCGAGCGGGACGAGCAGTACTTC.

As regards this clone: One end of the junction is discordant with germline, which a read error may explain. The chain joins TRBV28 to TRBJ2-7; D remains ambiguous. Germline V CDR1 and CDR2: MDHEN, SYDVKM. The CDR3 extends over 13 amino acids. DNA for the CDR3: TGTGCCAGCTTAGAGGCGGCTTCCTCCGAGCAGTACTTC. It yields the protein CASLEAASSEQYF.

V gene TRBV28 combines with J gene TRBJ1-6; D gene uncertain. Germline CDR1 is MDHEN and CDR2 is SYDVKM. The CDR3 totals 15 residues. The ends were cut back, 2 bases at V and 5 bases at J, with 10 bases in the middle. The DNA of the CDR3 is TGTGCCAGCAGTTTACACAGCGGGAATAATTCACCCCTCCACTTT. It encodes CASSLHSGNNSPLHF.

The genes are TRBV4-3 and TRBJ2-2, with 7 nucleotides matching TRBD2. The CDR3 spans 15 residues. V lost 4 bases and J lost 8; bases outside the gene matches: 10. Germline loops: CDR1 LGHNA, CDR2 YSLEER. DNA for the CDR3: TGCGCCAGCAGCCGTATCAGTCTGGGAGGGGGGGAGCTGTTTTTT. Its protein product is CASSRISLGGGELFF.

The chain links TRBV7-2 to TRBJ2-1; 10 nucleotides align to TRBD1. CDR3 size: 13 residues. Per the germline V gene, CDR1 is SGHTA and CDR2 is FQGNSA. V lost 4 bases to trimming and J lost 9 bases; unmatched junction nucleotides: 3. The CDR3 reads CASSWDRGSEQFF. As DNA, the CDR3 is TGTGCCAGCAGCTGGGACAGGGGTAGTGAGCAGTTCTTC.

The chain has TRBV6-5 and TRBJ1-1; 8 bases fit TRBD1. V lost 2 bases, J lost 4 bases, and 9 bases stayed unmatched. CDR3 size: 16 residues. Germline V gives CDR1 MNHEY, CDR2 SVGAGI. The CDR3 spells CASSYNPNTGGTEAFF. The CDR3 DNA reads TGTGCCAGCAGTTACAACCCTAATACAGGGGGCACTGAAGCTTTCTTT.

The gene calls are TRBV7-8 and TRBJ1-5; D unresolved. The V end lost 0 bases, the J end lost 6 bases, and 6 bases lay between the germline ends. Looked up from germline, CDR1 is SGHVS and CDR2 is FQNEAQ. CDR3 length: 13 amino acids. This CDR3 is CASSLAIGQPQHF. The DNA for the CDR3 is TGTGCCAGCAGCTTAGCAATAGGTCAGCCCCAGCATTTT.

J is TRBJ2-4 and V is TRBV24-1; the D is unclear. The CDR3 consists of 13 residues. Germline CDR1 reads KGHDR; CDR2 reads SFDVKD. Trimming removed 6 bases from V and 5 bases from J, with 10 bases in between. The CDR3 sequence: CATSPPGQNIQYF. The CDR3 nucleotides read TGTGCCACCAGTCCCCCGGGTCAAAACATTCAGTACTTC.